This TCR beta chain was obtained from a study of CD8+ T cells in alopecia areata. As for the study in general: Treated patients received oral tofacitinib, 5 to 10 mg twice daily.

Findings and limits, study-wide: While tofacitinib was given, many expanded lesional clones persisted in scalp and blood.

Extracted RNA was reverse transcribed into cDNA, the sequencing template. The method was immunoSEQ multiplex PCR; TCRdb's version includes in-frame clones alone and lacks a portion of them. Of 60,000 to 85,000 clones listed, about 30% are singletons. Specified treatment: oral pan-JAK inhibitor, 5-10 mg twice daily. Worth noting for this clone: Its antigen is unknown.

This CDR3 region has 11 residues. Trimming left V 4 bases short and J 10 bases short, with 9 bases between. The germline CDR1 and CDR2 sequences are SGHAT and FQNNGV. The genes are TRBV11-2 and TRBJ2-3; D gene uncertain. This material consisted of CD8+ T cells sorted from blood, taken at week 4, from a patient treated with tofacitinib. The sequence was collected from a human donor with alopecia areata. The CDR3 DNA follows: TGTGCCAGCAGCTCGACTCAAGCGCAGTATTTT. Protein sequence: CASSSTQAQYF.